The 17 T cell receptor beta chains in this list originate from one sample, sequenced in a study of glioma-infiltrating T cells after dendritic cell vaccination. Time point reported: after dendritic cell vaccination, including at tumor progression/relapse. Here immunoSEQ multiplex PCR was the method, and the copy in TCRdb shows in-frame clones only, minus some. The data show about 76,000 clones, around 87% seen once. This material consisted of blood, taken after dendritic cell vaccination. The source of these receptors is a human donor with glioblastoma.

This chain links TRBV30 with TRBJ1-1; D unresolved. V shed 3 bases and J shed 5 bases, with 7 bases lying between them. The length of the CDR3 is 11 residues. In germline, CDR1 is GTSNPN, CDR2 SVGIG (reference sequence). The CDR3 sequence is CAWSAWTEAFF. For the CDR3, the DNA is TGTGCCTGGAGCGCGTGGACTGAAGCTTTCTTT.

This chain connects TRBV19 to TRBJ2-7, with TRBD1 matching over 7 bases. Germline V gives CDR1 LNHDA, CDR2 SQIVND (reference sequence). The length of the CDR3 is 14 residues. Trimming cost V 3 bases and J 3 bases; bases outside gene matches: 5. The CDR3 DNA reads TGTGCCAGTAGTATCTCGACAGGGAGCTACGAGCAGTACTTC. Amino acids: CASSISTGSYEQYF.

V and J are TRBV5-1 and TRBJ1-3; no clear D gene. CDR1 is SGHRS and CDR2 is YFSETQ in the germline V gene. This CDR3 is 15 amino acids long. V was pared by 0 bases and J by 4 bases, with 11 bases between. The CDR3 DNA reads as TGCGCCAGCAGCTTGGACCCGGGGTGGGGAAACACCATATATTTT. As protein: CASSLDPGWGNTIYF.

The chain joins TRBV4-1 to TRBJ2-4; D is ambiguous. Germline V gene data show CDR1 as MGHRA and CDR2 as YSYEKL. This CDR3 has 14 amino acids. The V end lost 2 bases, the J end lost 0 bases, and 5 bases lay between the germline ends. The CDR3 nucleotides are TGCGCCAGCAGCCAATGGCTAGCCAAAAACATTCAGTACTTC. Protein product: CASSQWLAKNIQYF.

The chain is built from TRBV18 and TRBJ2-1; D is uncertain. Germline V CDR1 and CDR2: KGHSH, LQKENI. The CDR3 extends over 15 amino acids. V was trimmed by 6 bases and J by 0 bases, leaving 12 bases between them. The CDR3 loop reads CASSREISSYNEQFF. The CDR3, as DNA: TGTGCCAGCTCTCGTGAGATTTCCTCCTACAATGAGCAGTTCTTC.

The J gene is TRBJ1-1, the V gene TRBV11-1, with TRBD1 identical over 9 bases. Germline V CDR1 and CDR2: SGHAT, FQDESV (reference sequence). This CDR3 comprises 15 residues. Trimming at V came to 2 bases and at J to 5 bases, leaving 6 bases not matched to a gene. For the CDR3, the DNA is TGTGCCAGCAGCTTAAGGGGACAGGGAAGTACTGAAGCTTTCTTT. Protein product: CASSLRGQGSTEAFF.

The chain links TRBV14 to TRBJ2-5, with D possibly being TRBD1 (6 bases). The V end lost 1 base, the J end lost 0 bases, and 9 bases lay between the germline ends. The germline CDR1 and CDR2 sequences are SGHDN and FVKESK. The CDR3 consists of 15 residues. The CDR3 bases are TGTGCCAGCAGCCAAGGGGGGCCGTACCAAGAGACCCAGTACTTC. Translation: CASSQGGPYQETQYF.

V usage is TRBV4-3 and J usage is TRBJ2-5; TRBD2 matches at 10 bases. Germline CDR1 reads LGHNA; CDR2 reads YSLEER. This CDR3 has 16 residues. V dropped 1 base and J dropped 5; count of bases not matched to a gene: 7. The CDR3 DNA reads as TGCGCCAGCAGCCAAGGGATAGCGGGAGGCGTGGAGACCCAGTACTTC. Residues: CASSQGIAGGVETQYF.

The V and J genes are TRBV7-9 and TRBJ2-3; 7 bases match TRBD1. CDR1 is SEHNR and CDR2 is FQNEAQ in the germline V gene (reference sequence). V shed 5 bases and J 1 base; nucleotides not matched to a gene: 6. This CDR3 has 15 amino acids. The CDR3 here is CASSDRDSRTDTQYF. The CDR3 DNA reads as TGTGCCAGCAGCGACCGGGACAGTCGCACAGATACGCAGTATTTT. The whole variable domain, remainder taken from reference TRBV7-9 and TRBJ2-3, is DTGVSQNPRHKITKRGQNVTFRCDPISEHNRLYWYRQTLGQGPEFLTYFQNEAQLEKSRLLSDRFSAERPKGSFSTLEIQRTEQGDSAMYLCASSDRDSRTDTQYFGPGTRLTVL.

V is TRBV29-1 and J is TRBJ2-3, with TRBD2 matching over 16 bases. This CDR3 contains 16 residues. Germline lookup yields CDR1 SQVTM and CDR2 ANQGSEA. J was trimmed by 2 bases and V by 7 bases; bases with no gene match: 6. CDR3 DNA: TGCAGCGCCGGGACTAGCGGGAGGGCGATCACAGATACGCAGTATTTT. Translating it yields CSAGTSGRAITDTQYF.

The J gene is TRBJ1-5, the V gene TRBV11-2; perhaps TRBD1 as D (5 bases). Germline CDR1 reads SGHAT; CDR2 reads FQNNGV. Trimming took 0 bases from V and 6 from J, leaving 12 bases between them. The CDR3 extends over 15 amino acids. For the CDR3, the DNA is TGTGCCAGCAGCTTAGATGGGGTGGGGGGTCAGCCCCAGCATTTT. Translated: CASSLDGVGGQPQHF.

The rearrangement uses TRBV5-6 and TRBJ1-2; a possible D gene is TRBD1 (5 bases). V was pared by 0 bases and J by 7 bases, with 10 bases between. This CDR3 is built from 13 residues. Germline V gene sequence: CDR1 SGHDT, CDR2 YYEEEE. The CDR3 region has the DNA TGTGCCAGCAGCTTGGTTCAGGGAGGTGGCTACACCTTC. This encodes CASSLVQGGGYTF.

This clone was detected once. This chain links TRBV19 with TRBJ1-5; D perhaps matches TRBD1 (6 bases). In germline, CDR1 is LNHDA, CDR2 SQIVND (reference sequence). V lost 3 bases and J 0 bases, leaving 12 bases between the germline ends. This CDR3 has 16 amino acids. CDR3 DNA: TGTGCCAGTAGTATGGGGGCCGACAGTAGCAATCAGCCCCAGCATTTT. This gives the protein CASSMGADSSNQPQHF.

The chain carries TRBV11-3 and TRBJ1-2; the D is unclear. The length of the CDR3 is 12 residues. CDR1 is SGHNT, CDR2 YENEEA, per germline. V lost 3 bases and J 1 base, leaving 3 bases between the germline ends. In nucleotides, the CDR3 is TGTGCCAGCAGCTTTAGTAACTATGGCTACACCTTC. This sequence encodes CASSFSNYGYTF.

V gene TRBV5-1 combines with J gene TRBJ2-3; 9 bases fit TRBD1. The CDR3 consists of 17 residues. After removal of 3 bases from V and 6 bases from J, the junction contained 14 bases not matched to a gene. Germline lookup yields CDR1 SGHRS and CDR2 YFSETQ. CDR3 region: CASSSRDRGSKGDTQYF. The CDR3 DNA reads TGCGCCAGCAGCTCGAGAGACAGGGGGTCAAAAGGGGATACGCAGTATTTT.

The rearrangement uses TRBV5-6 and TRBJ1-1, with a tentative D call TRBD1 (5 bases). Trimming pared 0 bases from V and 1 base from J, leaving 10 bases between. CDR1 and CDR2 (germline): SGHDT, YYEEEE. The CDR3 spans 15 residues. As DNA, the CDR3 is TGTGCCAGCAGCTTGGGACAGCTCCGGAACACTGAAGCTTTCTTT. It is translated as CASSLGQLRNTEAFF. The full variable domain, completed using reference TRBV5-6 and TRBJ1-1, is DAGVTQSPTHLIKTRGQQVTLRCSPKSGHDTVSWYQQALGQGPQFIFQYYEEEERQRGNFPDRFSGHQFPNYSSELNVNALLLGDSALYLCASSLGQLRNTEAFFGQGTRLTVV.

This rearrangement joins TRBV11-3 to TRBJ1-1, with unresolved D. V lost 0 bases, J lost 1 base, and 3 bases lay in between. Germline CDR1 and CDR2: SGHNT and YENEEA. The CDR3 is made up of 13 amino acids. CDR3 bases: TGTGCCAGCAGCTTAGAAGCGAACACTGAAGCTTTCTTT. It codes for CASSLEANTEAFF.